These 13 T cell receptor beta chains were sequenced from one sample in a study of CD8+ T cells in alopecia areata. Extraction of RNA preceded its reverse transcription into cDNA, which served as the sequencing template. Clones were read by immunoSEQ multiplex PCR, and TCRdb kept only the in-frame ones, dropping some. Among hundreds of thousands of clones listed, roughly two thirds were seen once. Sequenced material: CD4+ T cells sorted from blood, taken at week 0. The receptors come from a human donor with alopecia areata.

This chain links TRBV9 with TRBJ1-1; D call uncertain. Germline-derived CDR1 and CDR2 are SGDLS and YYNGEE. The CDR3 length is 14 residues. Trimming removed 0 bases from V and 5 bases from J, with 11 bases in between. CDR3 protein: CASSVDLTVTEAFF. The CDR3 DNA sequence: TGTGCCAGCAGCGTAGATTTAACAGTTACTGAAGCTTTCTTT.

This clone was seen a handful of times. The V and J genes are TRBV10-3 and TRBJ2-5; TRBD2 is a possible D gene (6 bases). The V end was cut by 10 bases, the J end by 3 bases, with 12 bases between. This CDR3 comprises 12 residues. The germline CDR1 and CDR2 sequences are ENHRY and SYGVKD. CDR3 sequence reads: CATGLNKETQYF. CDR3 DNA: TGTGCCACGGGACTCAATAAAGAGACCCAGTACTTC.

CDR3 coding DNA: TGTGCCTGGAACTCCCAGGGGGGCAATCAGCCCCAGCATTTT. It yields the protein CAWNSQGGNQPQHF. This rearrangement joins TRBV30 to TRBJ1-5; TRBD1 agrees at 7 bases. The V and J ends lost 4 bases and 2 bases, in that order; junction bases with no gene match: 5. The CDR3 consists of 14 residues. From germline, CDR1 is GTSNPN and CDR2 SVGIG (reference sequence).

The V gene is TRBV30, the J gene TRBJ2-7; D is ambiguous. Trimming removed 0 bases at V and 0 bases at J, with 12 bases between. The CDR3 runs 15 residues. Germline V CDR1 and CDR2: GTSNPN, SVGIG (reference sequence). The CDR3 region has the DNA TGTGCCTGGAGTGTAGGGAAGAGCAGCTCCTACGAGCAGTACTTC. It is translated as CAWSVGKSSSYEQYF.

In its sample, this clone was seen a few times. The chain combines TRBV7-8 with TRBJ2-5, with 7 nucleotides matching TRBD2. CDR1 and CDR2 (germline): SGHVS, FQNEAQ. V lost 3 bases to trimming and J lost 11 bases; unmatched junction nucleotides: 15. This CDR3 spans 15 amino acids. The CDR3 protein is CASSLASGIDLRQYF. CDR3 in DNA: TGTGCCAGCAGCTTGGCGAGCGGGATAGATCTTCGGCAGTACTTC.

This chain links TRBV9 with TRBJ2-6, with TRBD2 matching over 10 bases. CDR1 SGDLS and CDR2 YYNGEE come from the germline V gene. Germline trimming cut 0 bases from V and 2 bases from J; bases unmatched to any gene: 5. This CDR3 has 18 amino acids. The CDR3 nucleotides read TGTGCCAGCAGCGTAGATCCAGCGGGGGGGCCTGGGGCCAACGTCCTGACTTTC. Translation gives CASSVDPAGGPGANVLTF.

This chain links TRBV30 with TRBJ2-3; TRBD1 might be the D (5 bases). Germline V lookup: CDR1 GTSNPN, CDR2 SVGIG (reference sequence). The CDR3 has 11 residues. V lost 4 bases to trimming and J lost 7 bases, with 9 bases between them. The CDR3 region has the DNA TGTGCCTGGAAATGGACAAATACGCAGTATTTT. This sequence encodes CAWKWTNTQYF.

The chain carries TRBV19 and TRBJ2-3; D possibly uses TRBD1 or TRBD2 (6 bases each). Deletions cut 9 bases from V and 0 bases from J, with 22 bases between. The CDR3 covers 17 residues. Germline V lookup: CDR1 LNHDA, CDR2 SQIVND (reference sequence). In DNA form, the CDR3 reads TGTGCCAGCTCCAGGGGACTGACTTTTTTTAGCACAGATACGCAGTATTTT. It encodes CASSRGLTFFSTDTQYF.

The rearrangement uses TRBV4-3 and TRBJ2-4; 9 bases agree with TRBD1. The ends lost 2 bases at V and 6 bases at J; junction bases unmatched: 8. The CDR3 has 16 amino acids. The germline V gene encodes CDR1 LGHNA and CDR2 YSLEER. CDR3 nucleotides: TGCGCCAGCAGCCAAAACCAACAGGGGGCGAGAAACATTCAGTACTTC. This translates into CASSQNQQGARNIQYF.

The chain joins TRBV29-1 to TRBJ2-7; 11 bases fit TRBD1. CDR1 and CDR2 (germline): SQVTM, ANQGSEA. Losses at the gene ends were 4 bases for V and 3 bases for J; bases not matched to a gene: 5. The CDR3 is 14 amino acids. CDR3 nucleotides: TGCAGCGTTGCCGGGACAGGGGGACTCTACGAGCAGTACTTC. Translating it yields CSVAGTGGLYEQYF.

V is TRBV7-9 and J is TRBJ2-5, with TRBD2 identical over 7 bases. Germline V gene data show CDR1 as SEHNR and CDR2 as FQNEAQ (reference sequence). Losses at the gene ends were 1 base for V and 4 bases for J; bases not matched to a gene: 3. The CDR3 covers 14 residues. CDR3 sequence reads: CASSLVPGGETQYF. The CDR3 DNA reads TGTGCCAGCAGCTTAGTTCCGGGAGGAGAGACCCAGTACTTC.

The chain links TRBV19 to TRBJ2-2; D remains unclear. The CDR3 contains 15 residues. The germline V gene encodes CDR1 LNHDA and CDR2 SQIVND (reference sequence). The V and J ends lost 9 bases and 7 bases respectively, with 21 bases between them. Written as DNA, the CDR3 is TGTGCCAGCAACGTCGTCCGGGCTGGCCACGGGGAGCTGTTTTTT. Its translation is CASNVVRAGHGELFF.

In its sample, this clone was seen once. This chain joins TRBV10-3 and TRBJ2-5; possibly TRBD2 for D (5 bases). Germline V CDR1 and CDR2: ENHRY, SYGVKD. Trimming left V 6 bases short and J 1 base short, with 12 bases between. This CDR3 spans 14 amino acids. The CDR3 bases are TGTGCCATCAGCGGAGGCGCCCGCCAAGAGACCCAGTACTTC. It encodes CAISGGARQETQYF.